This entry concerns a single T cell receptor (beta chain). The antigen is not known. From germline, CDR1 is MNHNS and CDR2 SASEGT. V trimming: 6 bases; J trimming: 3 bases; junction bases outside the gene matches: 8. The CDR3 loop spans 15 amino acids. This record belongs to a study of T cell repertoires in cytomegalovirus infection. Background on the study: Epitope selection comprised recently identified HLA-C-restricted CMV epitopes and well-studied HLA-B-restricted CMV epitopes.

Points from the study as a whole: The study found HLA-C-restricted CMV-specific TCR beta clonotypes dominating the ex vivo response.

TCRdb independently ran MiXCR on the reads; one entry per CDR3 protein. Of roughly 310,000 distinct CDR3 sequences in the sample, 25% to 30% are singletons; the top ten hold 20%. The clonotype originates from a human donor in good health (CMV status not recorded). Some clones in this sample may be carry-over from other donors' samples. V usage is TRBV6-1 and J usage is TRBJ2-1, with 7 bases identical to TRBD1. The sequencing here drew on cultured PBMCs, taken from culture after CMV antigen stimulation. The CDR3 coding sequence is TGTGCCAGCAGATTGACAGGGTCCAACTACAATGAGCAGTTCTTC. Translated, it gives CASRLTGSNYNEQFF.